These T cell receptor beta chains were read from a single sample in a study of blood T cell repertoires in COVID-19. Repertoires were generated with immunoSEQ multiplex PCR, while TCRdb's copy carries only in-frame clones and drops some. The sample holds approximately 50,000 clones, about 90% seen once. The sequenced material came from peripheral blood. The receptors were sampled from a man in his forties or fifties with active COVID-19. CDR3s include the opening cysteine and the closing phenylalanine or tryptophan. Fields, in order: CDR3 DNA, CDR3 protein, clone size, D gene, J gene, V gene. D genes are given only for firm matches. The size of a clone is reported for some rows only, either as once, few or many, or as a class for expanded clones.

DNA: TGTGCCACCAGCAGACCCGGCCGAGGGACCCAGTACTTC
CDR3: CATSRPGRGTQYF
size: -
D: -
J: TRBJ2-5
V: TRBV15

DNA: TGTGCCAGCTCACCCTTGGACAGACAGAAACACTACGAGCAGTACTTC
CDR3: CASSPLDRQKHYEQYF
size: -
D: -
J: TRBJ2-7
V: TRBV18

DNA: TGTGCCAGCAGCGGACAGGGGCGCAATCAGCCCCAGCATTTT
CDR3: CASSGQGRNQPQHF
size: -
D: TRBD1
J: TRBJ1-5
V: TRBV2

DNA: TGTGCCAGCAAAAAAACCGACAGAAACACTGAAGCTTTCTTT
CDR3: CASKKTDRNTEAFF
size: -
D: -
J: TRBJ1-1
V: TRBV2

DNA: TGTGCCAGCAGCCACCGGCGGGGCTACAATGAGCAGTTCTTC
CDR3: CASSHRRGYNEQFF
size: -
D: -
J: TRBJ2-1
V: TRBV14

DNA: TGTGCCAGTAGTATGGGGGTTGAGGCGGGACAGGGTCTCGGTGAGCAGTTCTTC
CDR3: CASSMGVEAGQGLGEQFF
size: -
D: TRBD1
J: TRBJ2-1
V: TRBV19

DNA: TGTGCCAGCAGCCACTATCCCCTCCCTGACTATGGCTACACCTTC
CDR3: CASSHYPLPDYGYTF
size: -
D: -
J: TRBJ1-2
V: TRBV9

DNA: TGTGCCAGCAGCCAAGTGAGAGGGTTCACAGATACGCAGTATTTT
CDR3: CASSQVRGFTDTQYF
size: -
D: -
J: TRBJ2-3
V: TRBV14

DNA: TGTGCCAGCAGTGAAGACCAGAAAAAGCAGTACTTC
CDR3: CASSEDQKKQYF
size: -
D: -
J: TRBJ2-7
V: TRBV2

DNA: TGCGCCAGCAGCGCCACGACAGGGAATGAGCAGTTCTTC
CDR3: CASSATTGNEQFF
size: few
D: TRBD1
J: TRBJ2-1
V: TRBV5-1

DNA: TGTGCCAGTAGTACCCAGGGGAAATACGAGCAGTACTTC
CDR3: CASSTQGKYEQYF
size: few
D: -
J: TRBJ2-7
V: TRBV19

DNA: TGTGCCACCAGACTTAGCGGGACCAACACCGGGGAGCTGTTTTTT
CDR3: CATRLSGTNTGELFF
size: -
D: TRBD2
J: TRBJ2-2
V: TRBV24-1

DNA: TGTGCCAGCAGCCTACGACAGGGAATGAACACCGGGGAGCTGTTTTTT
CDR3: CASSLRQGMNTGELFF
size: -
D: TRBD1
J: TRBJ2-2
V: TRBV7-6

DNA: TGTGCCTGGTCCCGACAGGACACTGAAGCTTTCTTT
CDR3: CAWSRQDTEAFF
size: -
D: -
J: TRBJ1-1
V: TRBV30

DNA: TGTGCCAGCAGTTACTCACAGGGGATTCGGTACTTC
CDR3: CASSYSQGIRYF
size: -
D: TRBD1
J: TRBJ2-7
V: TRBV6-2/TRBV6-3

DNA: TGTGCTAGTGGTTTCACTCGGGGGGCCTACGAGCAGTACTTC
CDR3: CASGFTRGAYEQYF
size: -
D: TRBD2
J: TRBJ2-7
V: TRBV12-5

DNA: TGTGCCAGCAGTCCTACAGGGCTTAGCACAGATACGCAGTATTTT
CDR3: CASSPTGLSTDTQYF
size: -
D: -
J: TRBJ2-3
V: TRBV28

DNA: TGTGCCAGCAGCCCACAGAGTAACACCGGGGAGCTGTTTTTT
CDR3: CASSPQSNTGELFF
size: -
D: -
J: TRBJ2-2
V: TRBV11-3

DNA: TGTGCCAGCAGCTTAGAGGGAGTCTCTGGAAACACCATATATTTT
CDR3: CASSLEGVSGNTIYF
size: -
D: -
J: TRBJ1-3
V: TRBV7-2

DNA: TGTGCCAGCAGCCAGCCGGGACAGAGGAGCACTGAAGCTTTCTTT
CDR3: CASSQPGQRSTEAFF
size: -
D: TRBD1
J: TRBJ1-1
V: TRBV16

DNA: TGTGCCAGTAGAACCACCGGGACTAGAGTCTTGGGGGGAACCTACAATGAGCAGTTCTTC
CDR3: CASRTTGTRVLGGTYNEQFF
size: -
D: TRBD2
J: TRBJ2-1
V: TRBV19

DNA: TGTGCCAGCAGTTACGGACAGGTGAACACTGAAGCTTTCTTT
CDR3: CASSYGQVNTEAFF
size: -
D: TRBD1
J: TRBJ1-1
V: TRBV6-5

DNA: TGCGCCAGCAGCTTGGACGTTGCGGGGGCCCTTAACTACAATGAGCAGTTCTTC
CDR3: CASSLDVAGALNYNEQFF
size: -
D: -
J: TRBJ2-1
V: TRBV5-1

DNA: TGTGCCAGCAGGGCGGGTTCGAAAGGAAATTCACCCCTCCACTTT
CDR3: CASRAGSKGNSPLHF
size: -
D: -
J: TRBJ1-6
V: TRBV2

DNA: TGTGCCAGTAGTTCTCCCCTTAGCGGGAGCAGTTTGGGTGAGCAGTTCTTC
CDR3: CASSSPLSGSSLGEQFF
size: -
D: TRBD2
J: TRBJ2-1
V: TRBV19

DNA: TGCGCCAGCAGTCCCGAGGTAGCGGGAGTCCCCAATGAGCAGTTCTTC
CDR3: CASSPEVAGVPNEQFF
size: -
D: TRBD2
J: TRBJ2-1
V: TRBV4-1

DNA: TGTGCCACCAGCACTCGGGGACAGGTGGTAGACACCATATATTTT
CDR3: CATSTRGQVVDTIYF
size: -
D: TRBD1
J: TRBJ1-3
V: TRBV15

DNA: TGCGCCAGCAGCGGAGGGACAGGGGCCATGAACACTGAAGCTTTCTTT
CDR3: CASSGGTGAMNTEAFF
size: -
D: TRBD1
J: TRBJ1-1
V: TRBV5-1

DNA: TGCGCCAGCAGCTTCAGGGAACGGACAGATACGCAGTATTTT
CDR3: CASSFRERTDTQYF
size: -
D: -
J: TRBJ2-3
V: TRBV5-1

DNA: TGTGCCAGCAGCTCCAAATCGGGCACAGATACGCAGTATTTT
CDR3: CASSSKSGTDTQYF
size: -
D: -
J: TRBJ2-3
V: TRBV5-4

DNA: TGTGCCAGCAGTTCCGGGACAGCAACTGAAGCTTTCTTT
CDR3: CASSSGTATEAFF
size: once
D: TRBD1
J: TRBJ1-1
V: TRBV28

DNA: TGCAGTGCTAGTGGGGGGACAGAACAAGAGACCCAGTACTTC
CDR3: CSASGGTEQETQYF
size: -
D: -
J: TRBJ2-5
V: TRBV20-1

DNA: TGTGCCAGCAGCCGGTTACAGGTTGCTAGCACAGATACGCAGTATTTT
CDR3: CASSRLQVASTDTQYF
size: -
D: -
J: TRBJ2-3
V: TRBV5-6

DNA: TGTGCCATAACCCAGGACAGCTTCTACGAGCAGTACTTC
CDR3: CAITQDSFYEQYF
size: -
D: -
J: TRBJ2-7
V: TRBV6-5

DNA: TGTGCCTGGAGTGCCCATCGCGGTGGGGCCAACGTCCTGACTTTC
CDR3: CAWSAHRGGANVLTF
size: -
D: -
J: TRBJ2-6
V: TRBV30

DNA: TGTGCCAGCAGCTTAGGCGGCTCCTACAATGAGCAGTTCTTC
CDR3: CASSLGGSYNEQFF
size: -
D: -
J: TRBJ2-1
V: TRBV5-6

DNA: TGCGCCAGCAGCTGGGGACAGGGTGGTACCTCCGGGGAGCTGTTTTTT
CDR3: CASSWGQGGTSGELFF
size: -
D: TRBD1
J: TRBJ2-2
V: TRBV5-1

DNA: TGCGCCAGCAGCTTGGTTCGGGGGGTCACAGATACGCAGTATTTT
CDR3: CASSLVRGVTDTQYF
size: -
D: TRBD2
J: TRBJ2-3
V: TRBV5-1

DNA: TGTGCCAGCAGTTTAGGTGGGGGGAGGAATGAGCAGTTCTTC
CDR3: CASSLGGGRNEQFF
size: -
D: -
J: TRBJ2-1
V: TRBV27

DNA: TGCAGCGTTCTACGTTGGCTAGCGGGGGGGGATACCCAGTACTTC
CDR3: CSVLRWLAGGDTQYF
size: -
D: TRBD2
J: TRBJ2-5
V: TRBV29-1

DNA: TGTGCCAGCAGTTCGGGACAGGGGGCGTCGACAGATACGCAGTATTTT
CDR3: CASSSGQGASTDTQYF
size: -
D: TRBD1
J: TRBJ2-3
V: TRBV7-9

DNA: TGTGCCAGCAGCCCCAGCGGACAGCAATATGGCTACACCTTC
CDR3: CASSPSGQQYGYTF
size: once
D: -
J: TRBJ1-2
V: TRBV7-2

DNA: TGTGCCAGCAGTCTCCGCCCGACGGGTCTGAACACTGAAGCTTTCTTT
CDR3: CASSLRPTGLNTEAFF
size: -
D: -
J: TRBJ1-1
V: TRBV4-2

DNA: TGTGCCAGTACCCCAGGGGTGTCTCCCTATGGCTACACCTTC
CDR3: CASTPGVSPYGYTF
size: -
D: -
J: TRBJ1-2
V: TRBV19

DNA: TGTGCCAGCAGTCCCCCCGGGGTGATCCTCACAGATACGCAGTATTTT
CDR3: CASSPPGVILTDTQYF
size: once
D: -
J: TRBJ2-3
V: TRBV25-1

DNA: TGCGCCAGCAGTGAGACCTCCGGGACTAGCCGGGGGGAGCAGTTCTTC
CDR3: CASSETSGTSRGEQFF
size: -
D: TRBD2
J: TRBJ2-1
V: TRBV10-2

DNA: TGTGCCAGCAGCTTAGGTTCGGCCCGGGTATCGACTCAGTACTTC
CDR3: CASSLGSARVSTQYF
size: -
D: -
J: TRBJ2-5
V: TRBV7-2

DNA: TGTGCCAGCAGTCCCCGGACAACCCACCCACCCCTCCACTTT
CDR3: CASSPRTTHPPLHF
size: -
D: -
J: TRBJ1-6
V: TRBV5-6